This entry concerns a single TCR beta chain. Its antigen is undetermined. The sample belongs to a study of OX40 agonist ivuxolimab in advanced cancers. Study results and limitations: With doses of 0.1 to 3.0 mg/kg, CD4+ and CD8+ blood T cells had undergone clonal expansion by week 6.

The assay was immunoSEQ multiplex PCR, and TCRdb's table has in-frame clones only and misses some. Here the sample spans tens of thousands of clones, about 80% being singletons. Germline assignment: CDR1 LNHDA and CDR2 SQIVND (reference sequence). Germline trimming cut 3 bases from V and 2 bases from J; bases unmatched to any gene: 1. This CDR3 has 14 amino acids. Sequenced here: CD4+ or CD8+ T cells sorted from blood, sampled in a trial of the OX40 agonist ivuxolimab. This chain joins TRBV19 and TRBJ1-1, with 9 bases that match TRBD1. The receptor comes from an adult with an advanced solid tumor such as melanoma, head and neck, liver or kidney cancer. The CDR3 DNA reads TGTGCCAGTAGTATCACAGGGGGCAACACTGAAGCTTTCTTT. This codes for CASSITGGNTEAFF.